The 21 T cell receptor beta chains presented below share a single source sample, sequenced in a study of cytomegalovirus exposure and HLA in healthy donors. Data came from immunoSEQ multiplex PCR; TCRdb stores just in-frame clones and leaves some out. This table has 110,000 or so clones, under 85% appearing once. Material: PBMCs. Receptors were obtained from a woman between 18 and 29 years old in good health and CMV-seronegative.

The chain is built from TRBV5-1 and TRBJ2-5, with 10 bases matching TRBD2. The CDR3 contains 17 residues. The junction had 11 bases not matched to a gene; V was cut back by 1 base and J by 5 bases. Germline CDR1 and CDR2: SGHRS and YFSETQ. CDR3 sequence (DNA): TGCGCCAGCAGCTTGTGGTTAGCGGGGGGCCTGTATGAGACCCAGTACTTC. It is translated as CASSLWLAGGLYETQYF.

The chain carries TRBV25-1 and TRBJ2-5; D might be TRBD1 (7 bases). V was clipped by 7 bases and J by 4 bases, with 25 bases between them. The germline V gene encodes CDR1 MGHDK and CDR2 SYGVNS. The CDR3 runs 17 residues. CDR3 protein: CASNPMETGRLRETQYF. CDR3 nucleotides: TGTGCCAGCAACCCGATGGAGACAGGGAGGCTTCGAGAGACCCAGTACTTC. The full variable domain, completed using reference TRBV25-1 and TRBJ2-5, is EADIYQTPRYLVIGTGKKITLECSQTMGHDKMYWYQQDPGMELHLIHYSYGVNSTEKGDLSSESTVSRIRTEHFPLTLESARPSHTSQYLCASNPMETGRLRETQYFGPGTRLLVL.

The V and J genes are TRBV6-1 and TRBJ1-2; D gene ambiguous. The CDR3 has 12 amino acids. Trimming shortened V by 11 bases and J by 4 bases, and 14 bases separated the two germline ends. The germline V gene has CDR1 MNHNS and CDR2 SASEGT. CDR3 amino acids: CAAFHFSYGYTF. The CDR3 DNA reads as TGTGCCGCCTTCCACTTTAGCTATGGCTACACCTTC.

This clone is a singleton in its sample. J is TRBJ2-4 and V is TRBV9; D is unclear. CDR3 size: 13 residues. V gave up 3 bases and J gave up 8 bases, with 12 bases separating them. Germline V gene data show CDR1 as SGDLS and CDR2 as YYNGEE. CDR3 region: CASSAYYADIQYF. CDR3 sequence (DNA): TGTGCCAGCAGCGCATACTACGCGGACATTCAGTACTTC.

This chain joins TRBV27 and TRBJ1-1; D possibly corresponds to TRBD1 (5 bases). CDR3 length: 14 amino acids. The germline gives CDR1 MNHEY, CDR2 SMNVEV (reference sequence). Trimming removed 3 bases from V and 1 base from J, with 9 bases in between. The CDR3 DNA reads TGTGCCAGCAGTTTGACAGACTGGAACACTGAAGCTTTCTTT. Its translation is CASSLTDWNTEAFF.

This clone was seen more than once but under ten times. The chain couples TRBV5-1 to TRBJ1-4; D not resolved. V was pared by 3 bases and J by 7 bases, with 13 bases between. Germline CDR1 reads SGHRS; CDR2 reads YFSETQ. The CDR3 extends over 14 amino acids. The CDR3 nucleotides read TGCGCCAGCAGCTCACGGTTCCTTACTGAAAAACTGTTTTTT. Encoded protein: CASSSRFLTEKLFF.

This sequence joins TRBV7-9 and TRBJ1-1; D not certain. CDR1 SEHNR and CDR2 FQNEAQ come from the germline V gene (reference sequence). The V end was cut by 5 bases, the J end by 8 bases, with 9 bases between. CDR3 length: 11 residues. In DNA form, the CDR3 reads TGTGCCAGCAGCCTAAGTCTGGAAGCTTTCTTT. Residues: CASSLSLEAFF.

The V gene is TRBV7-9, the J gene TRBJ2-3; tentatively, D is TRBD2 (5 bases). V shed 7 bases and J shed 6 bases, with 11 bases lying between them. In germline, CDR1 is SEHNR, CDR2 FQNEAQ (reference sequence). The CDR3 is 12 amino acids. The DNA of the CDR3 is TGTGCCAGCACCCGGGGTTGGGATACGCAGTATTTT. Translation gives CASTRGWDTQYF.

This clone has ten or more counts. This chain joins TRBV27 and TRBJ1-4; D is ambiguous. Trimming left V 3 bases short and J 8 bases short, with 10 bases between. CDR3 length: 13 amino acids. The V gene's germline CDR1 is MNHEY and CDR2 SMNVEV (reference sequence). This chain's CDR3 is CASSFGVLEKLFF. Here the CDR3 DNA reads TGTGCCAGCAGTTTCGGGGTTCTCGAAAAACTGTTTTTT.

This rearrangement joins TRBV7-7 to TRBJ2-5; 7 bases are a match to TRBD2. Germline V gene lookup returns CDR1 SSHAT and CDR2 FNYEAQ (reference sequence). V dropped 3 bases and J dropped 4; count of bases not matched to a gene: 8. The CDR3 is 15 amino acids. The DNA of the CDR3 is TGTGCCAGCAGCTTCAAGTCGTCTAGCGGAGAGACCCAGTACTTC. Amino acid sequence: CASSFKSSSGETQYF.

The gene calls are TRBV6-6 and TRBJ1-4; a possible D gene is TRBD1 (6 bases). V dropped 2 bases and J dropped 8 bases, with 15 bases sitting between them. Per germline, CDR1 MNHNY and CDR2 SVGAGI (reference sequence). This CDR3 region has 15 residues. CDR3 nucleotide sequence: TGTGCCAGCAGTTACCCTCGAGGGGGTGGAGAAAAACTGTTTTTT. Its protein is CASSYPRGGGEKLFF.

The CDR3 bases are TGTGCCAGCAGCTTTGGAGAGAGTCAGCCCCAGCATTTT. It specifies CASSFGESQPQHF. The gene calls are TRBV5-6 and TRBJ1-5; D is ambiguous. CDR1 and CDR2 (germline): SGHDT, YYEEEE. Trimming stripped 2 bases from V and 6 bases from J, with 9 bases between. The CDR3 is made up of 13 amino acids. Full variable domain (outside the CDR3, taken from reference TRBV5-6 and TRBJ1-5): DAGVTQSPTHLIKTRGQQVTLRCSPKSGHDTVSWYQQALGQGPQFIFQYYEEEERQRGNFPDRFSGHQFPNYSSELNVNALLLGDSALYLCASSFGESQPQHFGDGTRLSIL.

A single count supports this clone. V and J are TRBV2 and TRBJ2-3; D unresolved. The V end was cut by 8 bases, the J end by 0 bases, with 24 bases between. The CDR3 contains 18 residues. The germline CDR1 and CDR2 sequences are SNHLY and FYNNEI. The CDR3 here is CASSAPTVARASTDTQYF. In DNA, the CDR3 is TGTGCCAGCTCCGCCCCCACTGTCGCCCGTGCTAGCACAGATACGCAGTATTTT. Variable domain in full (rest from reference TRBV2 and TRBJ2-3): EPEVTQTPSHQVTQMGQEVILRCVPISNHLYFYWYRQILGQKVEFLVSFYNNEISEKSEIFDDQFSVERPDGSNFTLKIRSTKLEDSAMYFCASSAPTVARASTDTQYFGPGTRLTVL.

The chain's CDR3 is CASPVNGSAGDFTGELFF. CDR3 sequence (DNA): TGCGCCAGCCCAGTGAATGGTTCGGCGGGGGACTTCACCGGGGAGCTGTTTTTT. This chain uses TRBV10-1 with TRBJ2-2, with 7 bases that match TRBD2. This CDR3 spans 18 amino acids. Germline V gene sequence: CDR1 WNHNN, CDR2 SYGVQD (reference sequence). Trimming cost V 8 bases and J 4 bases; bases outside gene matches: 19.

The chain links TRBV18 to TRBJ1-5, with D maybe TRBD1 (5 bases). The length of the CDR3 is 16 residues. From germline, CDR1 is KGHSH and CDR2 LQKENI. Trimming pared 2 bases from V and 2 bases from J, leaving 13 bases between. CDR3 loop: CASSPADSIGNQPQHF. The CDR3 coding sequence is TGTGCCAGCTCACCAGCCGACAGTATAGGCAATCAGCCCCAGCATTTT.

CDR3 in amino acids: CATSAAPGASYEQYF. In DNA form, the CDR3 reads TGTGCCACCAGCGCAGCCCCAGGGGCCTCCTACGAGCAGTACTTC. The chain combines TRBV15 with TRBJ2-7; weak D call: TRBD1 (6 bases). Germline V lookup: CDR1 LNHNV, CDR2 YYDKDF (reference sequence). CDR3 length equals 15 residues. Trimming removed 5 bases at V and 0 bases at J, with 14 bases between.

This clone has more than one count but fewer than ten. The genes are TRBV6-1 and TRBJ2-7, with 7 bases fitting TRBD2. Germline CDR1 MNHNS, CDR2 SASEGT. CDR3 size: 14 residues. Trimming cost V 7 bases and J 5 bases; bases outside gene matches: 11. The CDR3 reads CASTLGEGGHEQYF. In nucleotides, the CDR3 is TGTGCCAGCACCTTAGGGGAGGGTGGGCACGAGCAGTACTTC.

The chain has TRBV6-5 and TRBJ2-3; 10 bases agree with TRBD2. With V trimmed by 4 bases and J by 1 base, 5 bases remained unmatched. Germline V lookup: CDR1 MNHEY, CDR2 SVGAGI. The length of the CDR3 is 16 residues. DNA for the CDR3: TGTGCCAGCAGTTCGTACACTAGCGGGGGCACAGATACGCAGTATTTT. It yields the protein CASSSYTSGGTDTQYF.

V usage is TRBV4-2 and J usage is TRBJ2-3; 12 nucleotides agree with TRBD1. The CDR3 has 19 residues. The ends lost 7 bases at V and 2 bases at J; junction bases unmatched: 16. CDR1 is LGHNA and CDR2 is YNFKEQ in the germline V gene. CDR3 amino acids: CASKKRLSGTGGDTDTQYF. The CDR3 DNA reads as TGTGCCAGCAAAAAAAGACTCAGTGGGACAGGGGGCGACACAGATACGCAGTATTTT.

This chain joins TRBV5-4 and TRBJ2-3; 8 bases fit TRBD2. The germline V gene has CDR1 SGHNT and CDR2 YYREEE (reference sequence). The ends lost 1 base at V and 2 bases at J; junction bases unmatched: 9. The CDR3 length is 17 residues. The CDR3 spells CASSLLQRGPSTDTQYF. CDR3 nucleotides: TGTGCCAGCAGCTTGCTTCAGCGGGGGCCATCCACAGATACGCAGTATTTT.

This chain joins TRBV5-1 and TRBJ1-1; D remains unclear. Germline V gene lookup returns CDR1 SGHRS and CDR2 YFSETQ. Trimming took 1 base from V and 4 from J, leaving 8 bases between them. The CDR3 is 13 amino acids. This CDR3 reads CASSLIRGTEAFF. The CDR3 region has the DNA TGCGCCAGCAGCTTGATAAGAGGCACTGAAGCTTTCTTT.